Listed here are 2 T cell receptor beta chains from one sample, sequenced in a study of chemoradiotherapy in HPV16-positive cancers. Repertoires were generated with immunoSEQ multiplex PCR, while TCRdb's copy carries only in-frame clones and drops some. This sample has 9,500 to 15,000 clones, with 77% found just once. This sample was obtained from a patient who underwent chemoradiotherapy. Receptors originate from a human donor with HPV-associated anogenital cancer.

The V call is TRBV28, the J call TRBJ2-7, with a weak D call TRBD1 (6 bases). Trimming removed 5 bases from V and 2 bases from J, with 10 bases in between. The CDR3 covers 13 residues. CDR1 and CDR2 from the germline V gene are MDHEN and SYDVKM. This CDR3 reads CASSRTEPYEQYF. The DNA for the CDR3 is TGTGCCAGCAGTAGGACAGAGCCCTACGAGCAGTACTTC.

This chain joins TRBV2 and TRBJ2-6, with 8 bases matching TRBD1. The CDR3 extends over 17 amino acids. The germline gives CDR1 SNHLY, CDR2 FYNNEI. Trimming at V came to 7 bases and at J to 0 bases, leaving 8 bases not matched to a gene. CDR3 DNA sequence: TGTGCCAGCACTCCGGGACAGGCCTTCTCTGGGGCCAACGTCCTGACTTTC. Translation: CASTPGQAFSGANVLTF.